The clone carrying this T cell receptor beta chain has ten or more counts. Its antigen is still unknown. This sample was included in a study of shared clonotypes between healthy human individuals. General study results and limits: It was the non-shared clonotypes that had lower generation probabilities than clonotypes shared by all four donors. An effect of sequencing depth on clonotype sharing among donors was expected.

V was pared by 3 bases and J by 5 bases, with 11 bases between. The CDR3 runs 13 residues. Germline V gives CDR1 SQVTM, CDR2 ANQGSEA. Each subset's genomic DNA was shared equally among a number of immunoSEQ plates. The table came from immunoSEQ multiplex PCR; TCRdb's copy has only in-frame clones and leaves some out. Seen here are 600,000 to 700,000 clones, about three quarters observed once, and the top ten hold 1.5% to 2%. The chain links TRBV29-1 to TRBJ2-1; D may be TRBD2 (5 bases). The material sequenced was memory CD4+ T cells sorted from blood. Subset specified: CD45RA-negative fraction. The clonotype comes from a woman aged 25 to 39 in good health. CDR3 residues: CSVDVDWNNEQFF. The CDR3, as DNA: TGCAGCGTTGACGTGGACTGGAACAATGAGCAGTTCTTC.